Sequencing of this TCR beta chain was carried out in a study of immune characterization of retroperitoneal liposarcoma. Germline V CDR1 and CDR2: MNHEY, SVGAGI. Trimming left V 4 bases short and J 0 bases short, with 14 bases between. The CDR3 contains 16 residues. MiXCR was run by TCRdb on the PCR reads, yielding one entry per CDR3 protein. This table has 8,500 to 11,000 distinct CDR3 sequences, 28% appearing once. Specimen: tumor tissue. The source of this sequence is a female donor with retroperitoneal liposarcoma. The rearrangement uses TRBV6-5 and TRBJ2-3; possibly TRBD2 for D (6 bases). CDR3 protein: CASSWIVGTSTDTQYF. The CDR3 DNA sequence: TGTGCCAGCAGTTGGATAGTGGGGACTAGCACAGATACGCAGTATTTT.